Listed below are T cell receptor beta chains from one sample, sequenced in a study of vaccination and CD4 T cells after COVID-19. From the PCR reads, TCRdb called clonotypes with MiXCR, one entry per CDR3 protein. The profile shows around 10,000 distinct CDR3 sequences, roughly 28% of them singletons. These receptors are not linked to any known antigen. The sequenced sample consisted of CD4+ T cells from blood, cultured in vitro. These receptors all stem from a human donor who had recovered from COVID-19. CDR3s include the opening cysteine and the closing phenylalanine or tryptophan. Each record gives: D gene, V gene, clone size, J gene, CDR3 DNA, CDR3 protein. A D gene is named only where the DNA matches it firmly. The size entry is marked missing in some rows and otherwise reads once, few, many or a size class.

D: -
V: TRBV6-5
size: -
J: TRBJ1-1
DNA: TGTGCCAGCAGTTACTCGAGAGGGGACACTGAAGCTTTCTTT
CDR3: CASSYSRGDTEAFF

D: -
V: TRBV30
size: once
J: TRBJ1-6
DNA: TGTGCCTGGAGTATGGAGCAACTAAATTCACCCCTCCACTTT
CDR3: CAWSMEQLNSPLHF

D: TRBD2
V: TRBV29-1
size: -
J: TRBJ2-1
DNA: TGCAGCGTGGGACTACACAATGAGCAGTTCTTC
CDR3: CSVGLHNEQFF

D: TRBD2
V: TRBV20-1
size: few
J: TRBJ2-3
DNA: TGCAGTGCCGCCGAGCGGGGATCAGCAGATACGCAGTATTTT
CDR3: CSAAERGSADTQYF

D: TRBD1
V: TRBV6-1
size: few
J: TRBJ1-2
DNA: TGTGCCAGCAGTGAATGGACAGGGCCGAACTATGGCTACACCTTC
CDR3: CASSEWTGPNYGYTF

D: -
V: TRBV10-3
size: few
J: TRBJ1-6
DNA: TGTGCCATCAGGGGGACGGATAATTCACCCCTCCACTTT
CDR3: CAIRGTDNSPLHF

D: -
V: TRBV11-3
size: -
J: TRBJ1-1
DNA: TGTGCCAGCAGCTTGCAGGGGGAAGCTTTCTTT
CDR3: CASSLQGEAFF

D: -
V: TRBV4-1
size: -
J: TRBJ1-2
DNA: TGCGCCAGCAGCCAAGAACCACAGGGAAGGGGCTACACCTTC
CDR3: CASSQEPQGRGYTF

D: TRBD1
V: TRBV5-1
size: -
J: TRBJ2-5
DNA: TGCGCCAGCAGCATTGGGACAGGCCAAGAGACCCAGTACTTC
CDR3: CASSIGTGQETQYF

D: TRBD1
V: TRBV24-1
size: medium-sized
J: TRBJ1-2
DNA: TGTGCCACCAGTGATTTTCCAACAGGGGGCGAGGGCTACACCTTC
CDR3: CATSDFPTGGEGYTF

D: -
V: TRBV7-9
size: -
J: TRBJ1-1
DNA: TGTGCCAGCAACGTCCCTCGGGACGGAACTGAAGCTTTCTTT
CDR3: CASNVPRDGTEAFF

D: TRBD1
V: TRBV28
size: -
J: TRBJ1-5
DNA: TGTGCCAGCAGCCGCGGACAGGGTCTGGGATCGATCGATCAGCCCCAGCATTTT
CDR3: CASSRGQGLGSIDQPQHF

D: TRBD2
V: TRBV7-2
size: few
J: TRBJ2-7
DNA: TGTGCCAGCAGCGTTATAGCGGGGGCCTCCTACGAGCAGTACTTC
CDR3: CASSVIAGASYEQYF

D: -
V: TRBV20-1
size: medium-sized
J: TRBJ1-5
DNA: TGCAGTGCTAGAGTTTTGGGGGGGCAGCCCCAGCATTTT
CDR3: CSARVLGGQPQHF

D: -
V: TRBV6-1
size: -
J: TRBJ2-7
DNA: TGTGCCAGCTCGTCGGAGGGCCCGACCTACGAGCAGTACTTC
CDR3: CASSSEGPTYEQYF

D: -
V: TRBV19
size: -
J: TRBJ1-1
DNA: TGTGCCAGTACCCCAAGCGTTAGGACTGAAGCTTTCTTT
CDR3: CASTPSVRTEAFF

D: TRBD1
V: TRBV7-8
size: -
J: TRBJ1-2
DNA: TGTGCCAGCAGCGCCGGACAGGGGGTTGGCTACACCTTC
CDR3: CASSAGQGVGYTF

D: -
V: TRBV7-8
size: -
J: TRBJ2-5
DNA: TGTGCCAGCAGCTTAGGTACCAACCAAGAGACCCAGTACTTC
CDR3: CASSLGTNQETQYF

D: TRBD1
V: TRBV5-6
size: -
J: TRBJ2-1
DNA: TGTGCCAGCAGCCCGACAGGGGGCAATGAGCAGTTCTTC
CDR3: CASSPTGGNEQFF

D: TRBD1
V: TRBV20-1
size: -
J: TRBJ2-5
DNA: TGCAGTGTGGACAGGGAAGAGACCCAGTACTTC
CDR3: CSVDREETQYF

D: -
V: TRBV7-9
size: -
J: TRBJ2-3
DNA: TGTGCCAGCAGCTTAGGGGGGGCCGATCATACGCAGTATTTT
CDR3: CASSLGGADHTQYF

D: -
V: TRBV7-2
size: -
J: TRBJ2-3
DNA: TGTGCCAGCAACCCGCGGGCAGATACGCAGTATTTT
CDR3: CASNPRADTQYF

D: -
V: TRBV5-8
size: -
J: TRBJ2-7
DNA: TGTGCCAGCAGCTGGGTTTACGAGCAGTACTTC
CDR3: CASSWVYEQYF

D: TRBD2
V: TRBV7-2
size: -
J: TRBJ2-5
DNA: TGTGCCAGCAGAACCCGTAGCGGGGGGGAGACCCAGTACTTC
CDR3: CASRTRSGGETQYF

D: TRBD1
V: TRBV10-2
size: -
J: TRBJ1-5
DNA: TGCGCCAGCAGCCGGACAGGAGAAAATCAGCCCCAGCATTTT
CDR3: CASSRTGENQPQHF

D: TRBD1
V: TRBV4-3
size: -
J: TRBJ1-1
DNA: TGCGCCAGCAGCCAAGGAGGACAGGGGGAAACTGAAGCTTTCTTT
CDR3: CASSQGGQGETEAFF

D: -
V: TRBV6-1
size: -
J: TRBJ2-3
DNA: TGTGCCAGCAGTGAAGATCAGTTTCCCACAGATACGCAGTATTTT
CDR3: CASSEDQFPTDTQYF

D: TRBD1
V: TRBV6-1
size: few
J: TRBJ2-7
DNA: TGTGCCAGCAGCCCAAGGGACAGGACCTCCTACGAGCAGTACTTC
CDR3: CASSPRDRTSYEQYF

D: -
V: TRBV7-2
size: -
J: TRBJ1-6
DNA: TGTGCCAGCAGCCAGGCATCCTATAATTCACCCCTCCACTTT
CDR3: CASSQASYNSPLHF

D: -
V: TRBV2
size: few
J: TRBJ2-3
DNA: TGTGCCAGCAGGGGGTCTACAGGGACAGATACGCAGTATTTT
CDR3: CASRGSTGTDTQYF

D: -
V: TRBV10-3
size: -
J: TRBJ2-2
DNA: TGTGCCATCAGTGAGACTGCCGGGGAGCTGTTTTTT
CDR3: CAISETAGELFF

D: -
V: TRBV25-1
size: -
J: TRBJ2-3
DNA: TGTGCCAGCAGTGAACTTGGGATTGATACGCAGTATTTT
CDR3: CASSELGIDTQYF

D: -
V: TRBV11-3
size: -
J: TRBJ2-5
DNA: TGTGCCAGCAGCTACCCACGAGAGACCCAGTACTTC
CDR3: CASSYPRETQYF

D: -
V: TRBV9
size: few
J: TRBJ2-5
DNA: TGTGCCAGCAGCGTTAGCGACAGGTACCAAGAGACCCAGTACTTC
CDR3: CASSVSDRYQETQYF

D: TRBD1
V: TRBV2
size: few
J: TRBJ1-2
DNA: TGTGCCAGCAGTCAGCGGGACAGAGGCGGCGGCTACACCTTC
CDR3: CASSQRDRGGGYTF

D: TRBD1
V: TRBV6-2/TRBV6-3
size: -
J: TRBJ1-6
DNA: TGTGCCAGCAGTTACTCGATTGGGACAGGGAATTCACCCCTCCACTTT
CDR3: CASSYSIGTGNSPLHF

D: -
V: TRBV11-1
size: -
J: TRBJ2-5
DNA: TGTGCCAGCAGCTCGAACCCACAGGGGGGGATCCAAGAGACCCAGTACTTC
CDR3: CASSSNPQGGIQETQYF

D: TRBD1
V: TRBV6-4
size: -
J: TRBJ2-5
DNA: TGTGCCAGCCTTATGGGGGGGACAGGGGCGAACCAAGAGACCCAGTACTTC
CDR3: CASLMGGTGANQETQYF

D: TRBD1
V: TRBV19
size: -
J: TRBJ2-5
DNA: TGTGCCAGTACTACGACAGGGTTTGGGGAGACCCAGTACTTC
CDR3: CASTTTGFGETQYF

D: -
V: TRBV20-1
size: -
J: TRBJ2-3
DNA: TGCAGTGCTAGCGGGAGTCGGGATACGCAGTATTTT
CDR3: CSASGSRDTQYF

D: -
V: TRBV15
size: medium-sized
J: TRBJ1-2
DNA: TGTGCCACCAGCACGGATGGGGGTTCTGGCTACACCTTC
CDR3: CATSTDGGSGYTF

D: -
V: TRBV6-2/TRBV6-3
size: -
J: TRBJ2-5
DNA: TGTGCCAGCAGTTACCCCCGGGGGCTCCAAGAGACCCAGTACTTC
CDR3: CASSYPRGLQETQYF

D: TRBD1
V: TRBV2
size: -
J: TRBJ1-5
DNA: TGTGCCAGCAGTCCACGGACAGGGGGTAGCAATCAGCCCCAGCATTTT
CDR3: CASSPRTGGSNQPQHF

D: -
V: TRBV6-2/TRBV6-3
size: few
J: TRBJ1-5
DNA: TGTGCCAGCAGTTACCGCGATCAGCCCCAGCATTTT
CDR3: CASSYRDQPQHF

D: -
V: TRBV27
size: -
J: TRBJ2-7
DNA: TGTGCCAGCAGTTTAAGGGGTTCCTACGAGCAGTACTTC
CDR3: CASSLRGSYEQYF

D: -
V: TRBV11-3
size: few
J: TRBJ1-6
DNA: TGTGCCAGCAGCTACAGAGCTGATAATTCACCCCTCCACTTT
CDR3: CASSYRADNSPLHF

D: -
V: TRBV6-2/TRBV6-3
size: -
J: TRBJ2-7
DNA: TGTGCCAGCAGCCAGCAGGGCTTCGAGCAGTACTTC
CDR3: CASSQQGFEQYF

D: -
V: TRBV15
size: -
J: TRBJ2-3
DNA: TGTGCCACCAGCAGAGAGGGCGGGACACACACAGATACGCAGTATTTT
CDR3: CATSREGGTHTDTQYF

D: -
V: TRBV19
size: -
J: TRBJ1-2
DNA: TGTGCCAGTAGGATGAGGCAGGAAGGCTTCTATGGCTACACCTTC
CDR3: CASRMRQEGFYGYTF

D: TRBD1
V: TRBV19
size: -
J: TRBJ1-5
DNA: TGTGCCAGTAGTACCCGGGCAGGGGGCCGTCAGCCCCAGCATTTT
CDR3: CASSTRAGGRQPQHF